One TCR beta chain is described in this entry. The study ran its PCR with 60 Vbeta and 13 Jbeta primers. Method: immunoSEQ multiplex PCR; TCRdb's copy keeps in-frame clones and lacks some. The sample holds around 50,000 clones, roughly four fifths seen once. The data belong to a study of cytomegalovirus exposure and HLA in healthy donors. The CDR3 loop spans 14 amino acids. CDR1 and CDR2 from the germline V gene are WNHNN and SYGVQD (reference sequence). V lost 3 bases, J lost 4 bases, and 5 bases stayed unmatched. This TCR derives from a man aged 50 to 59 in good health and CMV-seronegative. V is TRBV10-1 and J is TRBJ1-2; 7 nucleotides agree with TRBD1. Sequencing used PBMCs. The CDR3 spells CASSDYRGRYGYTF. CDR3 DNA: TGCGCCAGCAGTGACTACAGGGGCCGCTATGGCTACACCTTC.